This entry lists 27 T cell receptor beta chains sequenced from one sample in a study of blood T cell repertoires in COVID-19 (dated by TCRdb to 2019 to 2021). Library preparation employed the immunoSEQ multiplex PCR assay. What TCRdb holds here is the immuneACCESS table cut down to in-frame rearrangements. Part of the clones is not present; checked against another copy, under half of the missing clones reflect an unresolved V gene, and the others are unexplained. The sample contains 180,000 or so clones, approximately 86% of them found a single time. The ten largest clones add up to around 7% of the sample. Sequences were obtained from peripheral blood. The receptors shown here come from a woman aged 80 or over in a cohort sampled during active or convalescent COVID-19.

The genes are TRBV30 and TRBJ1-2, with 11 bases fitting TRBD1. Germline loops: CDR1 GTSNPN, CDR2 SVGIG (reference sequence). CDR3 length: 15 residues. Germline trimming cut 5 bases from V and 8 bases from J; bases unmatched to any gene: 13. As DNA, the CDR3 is TGTGCCTGGTGGACAGGGGGCGGTCGGCGGATGGGCTACACCTTC. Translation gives CAWWTGGGRRMGYTF. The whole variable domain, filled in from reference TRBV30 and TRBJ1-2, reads SQTIHQWPATLVQPVGSPLSLECTVEGTSNPNLYWYRQAAGRGLQLLFYSVGIGQISSEVPQNLSASRPQDRQFILSSKKLLLSDSGFYLCAWWTGGGRRMGYTFGSGTRLTVV.

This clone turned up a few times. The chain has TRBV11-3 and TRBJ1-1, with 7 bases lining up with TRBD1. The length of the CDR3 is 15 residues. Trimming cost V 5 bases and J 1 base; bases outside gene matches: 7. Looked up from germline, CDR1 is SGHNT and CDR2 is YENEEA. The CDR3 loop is CASSPWTGPNTEAFF. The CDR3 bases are TGTGCCAGCAGCCCTTGGACAGGCCCGAACACTGAAGCTTTCTTT.

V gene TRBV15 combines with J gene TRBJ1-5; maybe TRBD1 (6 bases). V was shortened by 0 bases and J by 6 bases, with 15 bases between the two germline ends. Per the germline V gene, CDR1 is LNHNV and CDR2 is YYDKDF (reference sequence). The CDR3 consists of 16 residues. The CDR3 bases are TGTGCCACCAGCAGAGAAAGGGGGTCAGGGCGTCAGCCCCAGCATTTT. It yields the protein CATSRERGSGRQPQHF.

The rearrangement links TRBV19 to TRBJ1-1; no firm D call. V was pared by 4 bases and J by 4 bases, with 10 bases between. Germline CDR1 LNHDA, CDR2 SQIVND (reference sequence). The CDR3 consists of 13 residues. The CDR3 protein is CASSNTRGTEAFF. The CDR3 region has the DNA TGTGCCAGTAGTAACACACGAGGCACTGAAGCTTTCTTT.

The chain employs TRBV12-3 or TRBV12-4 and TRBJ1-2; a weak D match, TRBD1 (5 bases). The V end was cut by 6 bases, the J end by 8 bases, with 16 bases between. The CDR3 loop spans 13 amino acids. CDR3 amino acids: CASSLGYRKGYTF. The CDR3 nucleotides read TGTGCCAGCAGCCTAGGGTACAGGAAGGGCTACACCTTC.

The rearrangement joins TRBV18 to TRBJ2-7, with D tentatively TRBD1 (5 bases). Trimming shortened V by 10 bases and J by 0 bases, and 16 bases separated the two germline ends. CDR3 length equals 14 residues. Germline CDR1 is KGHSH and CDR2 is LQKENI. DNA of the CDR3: TGTGCCACGAGACAGATCCGTAGCTCCTACGAGCAGTACTTC. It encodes CATRQIRSSYEQYF.

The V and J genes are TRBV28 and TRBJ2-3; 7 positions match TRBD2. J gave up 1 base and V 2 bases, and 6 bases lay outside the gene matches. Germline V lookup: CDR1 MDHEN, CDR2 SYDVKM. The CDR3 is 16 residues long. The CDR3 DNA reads TGTGCCAGCAGTTTACTCGGCGGGAGACGCACAGATACGCAGTATTTT. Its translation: CASSLLGGRRTDTQYF.

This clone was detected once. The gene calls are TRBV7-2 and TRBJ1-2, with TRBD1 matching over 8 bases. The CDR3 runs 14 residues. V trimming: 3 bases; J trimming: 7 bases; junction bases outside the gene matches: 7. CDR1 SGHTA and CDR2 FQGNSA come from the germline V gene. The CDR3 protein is CASSLDRVYSGYTF. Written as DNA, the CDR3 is TGTGCCAGCAGCTTGGACAGGGTATACTCTGGCTACACCTTC.

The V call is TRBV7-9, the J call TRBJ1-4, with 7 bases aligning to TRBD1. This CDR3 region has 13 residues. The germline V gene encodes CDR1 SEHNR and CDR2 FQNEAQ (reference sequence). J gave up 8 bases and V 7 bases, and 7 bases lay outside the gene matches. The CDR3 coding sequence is TGTGCCAGCAACCATGACAGGGACGAAAAACTGTTTTTT. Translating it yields CASNHDRDEKLFF.

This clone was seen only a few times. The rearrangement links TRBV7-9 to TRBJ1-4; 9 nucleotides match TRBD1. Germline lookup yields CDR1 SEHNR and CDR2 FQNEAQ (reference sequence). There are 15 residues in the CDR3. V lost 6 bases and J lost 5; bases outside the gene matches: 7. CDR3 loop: CASSHPGTGNEKLFF. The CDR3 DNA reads TGTGCCAGCAGTCACCCCGGGACAGGGAATGAAAAACTGTTTTTT.

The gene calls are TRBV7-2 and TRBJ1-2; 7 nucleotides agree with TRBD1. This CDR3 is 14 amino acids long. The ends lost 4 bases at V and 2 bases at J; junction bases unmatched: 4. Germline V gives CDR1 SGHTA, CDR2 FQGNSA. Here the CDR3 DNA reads TGTGCCAGCAGCTCAGGACAGGTGAACTATGGCTACACCTTC. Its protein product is CASSSGQVNYGYTF.

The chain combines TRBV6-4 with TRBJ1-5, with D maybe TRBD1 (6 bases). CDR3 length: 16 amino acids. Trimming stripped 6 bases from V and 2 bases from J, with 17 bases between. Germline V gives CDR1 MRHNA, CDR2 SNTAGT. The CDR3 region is CASSLRDTYRNQPQHF. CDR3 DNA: TGTGCCAGCAGCCTCCGGGACACGTATCGCAATCAGCCCCAGCATTTT.

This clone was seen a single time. The chain's CDR3 is CASSFRDTAMIDEQFF. In DNA, the CDR3 is TGTGCCAGCAGCTTCCGGGACACAGCAATGATCGATGAGCAGTTCTTC. J is TRBJ2-1 and V is TRBV7-8, with D tentatively TRBD1 (6 bases). The CDR3 is 16 amino acids. V was clipped by 3 bases and J by 8 bases, with 20 bases between them. Germline V lookup: CDR1 SGHVS, CDR2 FQNEAQ. The entire variable domain, with the rest obtained from reference TRBV7-8 and TRBJ2-1, is as follows: GAGVSQSPRYKVAKRGQDVALRCDPISGHVSLFWYQQALGQGPEFLTYFQNEAQLDKSGLPSDRFFAERPEGSVSTLKIQRTQQEDSAVYLCASSFRDTAMIDEQFFGPGTRLTVL.

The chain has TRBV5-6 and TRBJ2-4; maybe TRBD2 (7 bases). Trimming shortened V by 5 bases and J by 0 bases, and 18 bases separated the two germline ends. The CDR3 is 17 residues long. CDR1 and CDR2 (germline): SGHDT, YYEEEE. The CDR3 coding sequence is TGTGCCAGCAGGTACGGTCCGGGGGGCCCAGCCAAAAACATTCAGTACTTC. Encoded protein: CASRYGPGGPAKNIQYF. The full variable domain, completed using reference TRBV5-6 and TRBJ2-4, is DAGVTQSPTHLIKTRGQQVTLRCSPKSGHDTVSWYQQALGQGPQFIFQYYEEEERQRGNFPDRFSGHQFPNYSSELNVNALLLGDSALYLCASRYGPGGPAKNIQYFGAGTRLSVL.

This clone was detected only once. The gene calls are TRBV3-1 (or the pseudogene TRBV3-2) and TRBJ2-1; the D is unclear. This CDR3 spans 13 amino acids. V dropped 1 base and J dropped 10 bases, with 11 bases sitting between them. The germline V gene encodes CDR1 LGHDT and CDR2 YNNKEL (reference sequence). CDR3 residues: CASSQGSGDEQFF. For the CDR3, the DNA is TGTGCCAGCAGCCAAGGTTCAGGTGACGAGCAGTTCTTC.

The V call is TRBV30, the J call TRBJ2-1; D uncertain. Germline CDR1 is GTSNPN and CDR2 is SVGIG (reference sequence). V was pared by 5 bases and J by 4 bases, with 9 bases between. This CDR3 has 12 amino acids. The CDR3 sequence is CAWAASYNEQFF. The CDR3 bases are TGTGCCTGGGCGGCTAGTTACAATGAGCAGTTCTTC.

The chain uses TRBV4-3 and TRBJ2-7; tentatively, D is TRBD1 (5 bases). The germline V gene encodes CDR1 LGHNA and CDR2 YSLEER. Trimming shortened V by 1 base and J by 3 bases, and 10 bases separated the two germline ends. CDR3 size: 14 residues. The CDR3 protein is CASSQGQSIYEQYF. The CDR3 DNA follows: TGCGCCAGCAGCCAAGGACAGTCGATCTACGAGCAGTACTTC.

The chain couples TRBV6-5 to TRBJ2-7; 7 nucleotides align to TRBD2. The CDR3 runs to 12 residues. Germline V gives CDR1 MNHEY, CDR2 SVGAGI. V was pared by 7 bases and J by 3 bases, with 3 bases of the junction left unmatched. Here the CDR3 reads CASMRTSYEQYV. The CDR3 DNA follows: TGTGCCAGCATGAGGACTAGCTACGAGCAGTACGTC.

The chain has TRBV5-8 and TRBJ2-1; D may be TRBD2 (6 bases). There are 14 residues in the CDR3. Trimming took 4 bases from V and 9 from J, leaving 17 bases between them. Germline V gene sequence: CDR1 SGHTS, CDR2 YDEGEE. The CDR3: CASSRGTVVVEQFF. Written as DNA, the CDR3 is TGTGCCAGCAGCCGCGGGACTGTCGTCGTTGAGCAGTTCTTC.

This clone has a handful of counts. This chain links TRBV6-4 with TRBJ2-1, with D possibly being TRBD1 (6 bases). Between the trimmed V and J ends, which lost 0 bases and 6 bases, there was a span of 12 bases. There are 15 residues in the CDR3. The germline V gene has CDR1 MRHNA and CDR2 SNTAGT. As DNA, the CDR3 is TGTGCCAGCAGTGACTCGAGTTCAGGGGCCAATGAGCAGTTCTTC. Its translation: CASSDSSSGANEQFF.

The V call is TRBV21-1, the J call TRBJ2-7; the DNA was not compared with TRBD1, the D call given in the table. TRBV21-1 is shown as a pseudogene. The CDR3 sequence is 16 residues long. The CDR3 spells CASSKGPGQGAYEQYF. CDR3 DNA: TGTGCCAGCAGCAAAGGACCGGGACAGGGGGCCTACGAGCAGTACTTC.

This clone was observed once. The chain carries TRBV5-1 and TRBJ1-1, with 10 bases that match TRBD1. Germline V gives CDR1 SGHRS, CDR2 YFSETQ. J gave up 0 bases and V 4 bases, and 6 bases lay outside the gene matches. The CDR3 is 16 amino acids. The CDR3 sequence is CASSPRTGGVNTEAFF. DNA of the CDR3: TGCGCCAGCAGCCCACGGACAGGGGGAGTGAACACTGAAGCTTTCTTT.

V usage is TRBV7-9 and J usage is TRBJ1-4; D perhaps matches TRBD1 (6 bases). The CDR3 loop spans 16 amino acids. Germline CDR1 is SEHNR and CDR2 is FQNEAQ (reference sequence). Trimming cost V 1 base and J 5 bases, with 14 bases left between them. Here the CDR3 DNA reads TGTGCCAGCAGCTTAGGAACAGGGCCATTGAATGAAAAACTGTTTTTT. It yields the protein CASSLGTGPLNEKLFF.

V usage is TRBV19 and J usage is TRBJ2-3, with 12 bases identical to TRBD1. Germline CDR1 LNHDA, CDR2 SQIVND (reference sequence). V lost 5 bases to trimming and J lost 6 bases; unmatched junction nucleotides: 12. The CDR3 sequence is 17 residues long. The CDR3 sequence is CASSSQPGTGGSDTQYF. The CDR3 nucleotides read TGTGCCAGTAGTTCTCAACCCGGGACAGGGGGCTCGGATACGCAGTATTTT.

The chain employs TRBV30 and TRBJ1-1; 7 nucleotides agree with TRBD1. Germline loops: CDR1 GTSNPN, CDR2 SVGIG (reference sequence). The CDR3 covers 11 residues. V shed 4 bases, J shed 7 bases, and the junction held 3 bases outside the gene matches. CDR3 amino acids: CAWNHRGEAFF. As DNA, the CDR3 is TGTGCCTGGAATCACAGGGGTGAAGCTTTCTTT.

The DNA of the CDR3 is TGCGCCAGCAGCCGCCGGGACAGGGGGCCGGATGAAAAACTGTTTTTT. Encoded protein: CASSRRDRGPDEKLFF. The chain recombines TRBV4-1 with TRBJ1-4, with 12 bases matching TRBD1. Germline V gene data show CDR1 as MGHRA and CDR2 as YSYEKL. The CDR3 sequence is 16 residues long. V shed 4 bases, J shed 6 bases, and the junction held 6 bases outside the gene matches.

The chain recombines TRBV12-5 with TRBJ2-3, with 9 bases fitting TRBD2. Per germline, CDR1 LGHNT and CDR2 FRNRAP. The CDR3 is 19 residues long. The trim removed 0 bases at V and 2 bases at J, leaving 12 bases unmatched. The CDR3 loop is CASGLVLSPAGGSTDTQYF. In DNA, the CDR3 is TGTGCTAGTGGTTTGGTACTATCCCCAGCGGGGGGTTCCACAGATACGCAGTATTTT.